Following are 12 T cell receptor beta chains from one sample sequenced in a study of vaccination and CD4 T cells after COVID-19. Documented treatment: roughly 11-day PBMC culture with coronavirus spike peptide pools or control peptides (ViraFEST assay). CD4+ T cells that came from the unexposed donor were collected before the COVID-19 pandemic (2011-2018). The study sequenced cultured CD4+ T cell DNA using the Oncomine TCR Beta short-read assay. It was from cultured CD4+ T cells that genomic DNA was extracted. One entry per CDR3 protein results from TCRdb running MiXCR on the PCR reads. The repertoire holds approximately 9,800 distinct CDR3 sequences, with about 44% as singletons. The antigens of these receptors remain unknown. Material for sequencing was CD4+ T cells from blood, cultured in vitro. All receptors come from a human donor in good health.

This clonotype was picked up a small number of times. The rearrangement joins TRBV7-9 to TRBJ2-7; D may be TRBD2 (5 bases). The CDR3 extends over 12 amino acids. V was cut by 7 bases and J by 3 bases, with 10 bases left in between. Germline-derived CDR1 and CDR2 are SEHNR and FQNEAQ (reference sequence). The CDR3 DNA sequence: TGTGCCAGCACCCGAGAGGGCTACGAGCAGTACTTC. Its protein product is CASTREGYEQYF.

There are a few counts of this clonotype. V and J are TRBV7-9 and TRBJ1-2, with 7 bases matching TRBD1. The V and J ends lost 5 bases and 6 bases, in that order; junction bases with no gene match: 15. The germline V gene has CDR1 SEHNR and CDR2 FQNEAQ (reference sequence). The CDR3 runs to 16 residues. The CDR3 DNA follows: TGTGCCAGCAGCACTCGACAGGGAAGGGGTTTACATGGCTACACCTTC. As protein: CASSTRQGRGLHGYTF.

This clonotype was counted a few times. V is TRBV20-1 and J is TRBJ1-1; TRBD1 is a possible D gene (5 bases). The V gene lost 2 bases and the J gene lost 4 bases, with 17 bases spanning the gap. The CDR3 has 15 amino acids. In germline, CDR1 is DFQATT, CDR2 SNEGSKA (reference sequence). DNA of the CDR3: TGCAGTGCTAGACAGTTGGGGAGGGGAGGCACTGAAGCTTTCTTT. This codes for CSARQLGRGGTEAFF.

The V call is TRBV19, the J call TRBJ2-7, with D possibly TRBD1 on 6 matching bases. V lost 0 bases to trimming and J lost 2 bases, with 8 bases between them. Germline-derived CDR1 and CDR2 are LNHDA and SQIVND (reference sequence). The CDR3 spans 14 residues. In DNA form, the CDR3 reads TGTGCCAGTAGTATAGAAGGGGGACCCTACGAGCAGTACTTC. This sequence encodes CASSIEGGPYEQYF.

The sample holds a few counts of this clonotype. The CDR3 loop reads CATSTSLAGEQFF. The CDR3 nucleotides read TGTGCCACCAGCACGAGTCTGGCGGGAGAGCAGTTCTTC. The V call is TRBV15, the J call TRBJ2-1; D might be TRBD2 (6 bases). The CDR3 loop spans 13 amino acids. Germline lookup yields CDR1 LNHNV and CDR2 YYDKDF (reference sequence). Trimming removed 4 bases from V and 10 bases from J, with 14 bases in between.

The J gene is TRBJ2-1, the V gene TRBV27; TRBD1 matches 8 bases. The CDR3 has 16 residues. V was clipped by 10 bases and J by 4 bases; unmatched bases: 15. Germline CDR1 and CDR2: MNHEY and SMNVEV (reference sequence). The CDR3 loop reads CATTKQGGRGYNEQFF. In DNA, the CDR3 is TGTGCCACCACCAAACAGGGGGGCAGGGGATACAATGAGCAGTTCTTC.

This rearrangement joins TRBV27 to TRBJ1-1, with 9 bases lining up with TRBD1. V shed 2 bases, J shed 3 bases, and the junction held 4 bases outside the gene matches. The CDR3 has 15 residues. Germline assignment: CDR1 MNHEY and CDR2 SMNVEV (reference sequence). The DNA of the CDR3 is TGTGCCAGCAGTTTAAACAGGGGGCGCCACACTGAAGCTTTCTTT. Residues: CASSLNRGRHTEAFF.

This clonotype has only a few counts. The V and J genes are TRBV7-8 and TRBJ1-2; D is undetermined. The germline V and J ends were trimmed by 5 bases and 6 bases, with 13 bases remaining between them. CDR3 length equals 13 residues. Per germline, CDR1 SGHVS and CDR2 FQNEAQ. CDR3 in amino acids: CASSLGAEDGYTF. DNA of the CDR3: TGTGCCAGCAGCCTAGGTGCGGAAGATGGCTACACCTTC.

The CDR3 DNA reads TGTGCCAGCAGCAAAAGCCCCGGGACTAGCGAATACAATGAGCAGTTCTTC. Translated: CASSKSPGTSEYNEQFF. The genes are TRBV21-1 and TRBJ2-1; TRBD2, as called in the table, went unchecked against the DNA. TRBV21-1 is a documented pseudogene. This CDR3 is built from 17 residues.

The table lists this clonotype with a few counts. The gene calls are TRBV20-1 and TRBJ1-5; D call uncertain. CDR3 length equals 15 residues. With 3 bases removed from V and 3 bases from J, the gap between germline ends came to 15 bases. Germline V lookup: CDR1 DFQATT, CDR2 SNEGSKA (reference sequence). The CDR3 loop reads CSASRGGGFNQPQHF. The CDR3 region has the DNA TGCAGTGCTAGCCGAGGAGGTGGTTTCAATCAGCCCCAGCATTTT.

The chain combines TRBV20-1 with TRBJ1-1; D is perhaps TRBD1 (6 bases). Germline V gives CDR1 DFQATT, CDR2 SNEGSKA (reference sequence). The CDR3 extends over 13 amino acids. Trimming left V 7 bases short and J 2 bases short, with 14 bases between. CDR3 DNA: TGCAGTGTGTCAGGGGAAATAAACACTGAAGCTTTCTTT. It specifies CSVSGEINTEAFF.

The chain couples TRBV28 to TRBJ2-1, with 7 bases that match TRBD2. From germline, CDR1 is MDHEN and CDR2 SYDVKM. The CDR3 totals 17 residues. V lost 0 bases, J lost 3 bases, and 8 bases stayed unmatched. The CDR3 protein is CASSLWGWEGNYNEQFF. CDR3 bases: TGTGCCAGCAGTTTATGGGGTTGGGAGGGGAACTACAATGAGCAGTTCTTC.